These 18 T cell receptor beta chains were sequenced from one sample in a study of cytotoxic CD8 clonotypes in ibrutinib-treated CLL. Generated by immunoSEQ multiplex PCR, the TCRdb table keeps only in-frame clones and is missing some. The table records about 76,000 clones, around four fifths of them present only once. This specimen was PBMCs, taken after 24 months of ibrutinib treatment. These receptor sequences come from a human donor with chronic lymphocytic leukemia.

The V gene is TRBV18, the J gene TRBJ2-4, with a tentative D call TRBD1 (6 bases). Trimming took 6 bases from V and 0 from J, leaving 9 bases between them. Per germline, CDR1 KGHSH and CDR2 LQKENI. The CDR3 loop spans 14 amino acids. This CDR3 is CASSPGEAKNIQYF. The CDR3, as DNA: TGTGCCAGCTCCCCAGGGGAAGCCAAAAACATTCAGTACTTC.

This chain uses TRBV10-3 with TRBJ2-5; TRBD2 matches 10 bases. V was pared by 6 bases and J by 5 bases, with 6 bases of the junction left unmatched. CDR3 length equals 14 residues. Per germline, CDR1 ENHRY and CDR2 SYGVKD. The CDR3, as DNA: TGTGCCATCAGCACCGGGACTAGCGTGGAGACCCAGTACTTC. It yields the protein CAISTGTSVETQYF.

Written as DNA, the CDR3 is TGTGCCAGCAGCCCGTTTCCCCTACGCACAGATACGCAGTATTTT. Translated: CASSPFPLRTDTQYF. J is TRBJ2-3 and V is TRBV7-3; no definite D call. Germline CDR1 is SGHTA and CDR2 is FQGTGA. V was cut by 5 bases and J by 1 base, with 13 bases left in between. This CDR3 has 15 amino acids.

This rearrangement joins TRBV2 to TRBJ1-4, with 9 positions matching TRBD1. This CDR3 contains 14 residues. Germline CDR1 and CDR2: SNHLY and FYNNEI. J was trimmed by 8 bases and V by 3 bases; bases with no gene match: 4. CDR3 loop: CASSETGGGEKLFF. The DNA of the CDR3 is TGTGCCAGCAGTGAGACAGGGGGTGGCGAAAAACTGTTTTTT.

This chain uses TRBV5-6 with TRBJ2-5; D may correspond to TRBD1 or TRBD2 (7 bases each). The germline V gene has CDR1 SGHDT and CDR2 YYEEEE. V was shortened by 6 bases and J by 5 bases, with 20 bases between the two germline ends. The CDR3 runs 15 residues. The CDR3 region is CASTPVDRRGETQYF. CDR3 nucleotides: TGTGCCAGCACCCCCGTGGACAGGCGGGGGGAGACCCAGTACTTC.

This clone occurred a few times. The chain links TRBV28 to TRBJ2-1; TRBD1 agrees at 8 bases. The CDR3 is 16 amino acids. Germline V lookup: CDR1 MDHEN, CDR2 SYDVKM. V was clipped by 2 bases and J by 7 bases; unmatched bases: 10. CDR3 region: CASSLPVQGAGNEQFF. CDR3 bases: TGTGCCAGCAGTTTACCGGTCCAGGGGGCGGGGAATGAGCAGTTCTTC.

The genes are TRBV6-5 and TRBJ1-2; tentatively, D is TRBD1 (5 bases). V shed 0 bases and J shed 7 bases, with 9 bases lying between them. The CDR3 runs 13 residues. The germline V gene encodes CDR1 MNHEY and CDR2 SVGAGI. The CDR3 DNA reads TGTGCCAGCAGTTACTCACCAGGGAGTGGCTACACCTTC. Residues: CASSYSPGSGYTF.

The chain combines TRBV11-2 with TRBJ2-5, with unresolved D. This CDR3 region has 13 residues. Germline V lookup: CDR1 SGHAT, CDR2 FQNNGV. V was trimmed by 0 bases and J by 4 bases, leaving 6 bases between them. Here the CDR3 reads CASSLDLAETQYF. The CDR3 nucleotides are TGTGCCAGCAGCTTAGATTTAGCAGAGACCCAGTACTTC. Variable domain in full (rest from reference TRBV11-2 and TRBJ2-5): EAGVAQSPRYKIIEKRQSVAFWCNPISGHATLYWYQQILGQGPKLLIQFQNNGVVDDSQLPKDRFSAERLKGVDSTLKIQPAKLEDSAVYLCASSLDLAETQYFGPGTRLLVL.

This chain connects TRBV6-5 to TRBJ2-5; D uncertain. Germline V gives CDR1 MNHEY, CDR2 SVGAGI. This CDR3 is built from 13 residues. V was shortened by 5 bases and J by 1 base, with 8 bases between the two germline ends. The CDR3, as DNA: TGTGCCAGCAGTGTTTTGCCCCAAGAGACCCAGTACTTC. This gives the protein CASSVLPQETQYF.

The V gene is TRBV5-1, the J gene TRBJ2-1; 7 nucleotides line up with TRBD2. CDR1 is SGHRS and CDR2 is YFSETQ in the germline V gene. V shed 3 bases, J shed 4 bases, and the junction held 4 bases outside the gene matches. This CDR3 comprises 14 residues. Here the CDR3 DNA reads TGCGCCAGCAGCTCGGCTAGCGGTTACAATGAGCAGTTCTTC. Translating gives CASSSASGYNEQFF.

The genes are TRBV7-2 and TRBJ2-6, with no clear D. Trimming shortened V by 3 bases and J by 5 bases, and 11 bases separated the two germline ends. Germline lookup yields CDR1 SGHTA and CDR2 FQGNSA. CDR3 length: 15 residues. The CDR3 loop reads CASSFPFFRANVLTF. CDR3 nucleotide sequence: TGTGCCAGCAGCTTTCCGTTCTTTAGGGCCAACGTCCTGACTTTC.

This clone was picked up a small number of times. V usage is TRBV7-6 and J usage is TRBJ1-4; D gene ambiguous. The CDR3 is made up of 13 amino acids. Trimming stripped 1 base from V and 5 bases from J, with 5 bases between. Germline values: CDR1 SGHVS, CDR2 FNYEAQ. The CDR3 DNA follows: TGTGCCAGCAGCTTAGACGGAAATGAAAAACTGTTTTTT. Translating it yields CASSLDGNEKLFF. The full variable domain, rest sourced from reference TRBV7-6 and TRBJ1-4, is GAGVSQSPRYKVTKRGQDVALRCDPISGHVSLYWYRQALGQGPEFLTYFNYEAQQDKSGLPNDRFSAERPEGSISTLTIQRTEQRDSAMYRCASSLDGNEKLFFGSGTQLSVL.

The chain carries TRBV5-1 and TRBJ1-2; 7 nucleotides line up with TRBD1. J gave up 1 base and V 3 bases, and 3 bases lay outside the gene matches. The CDR3 length is 14 residues. Germline V gene data show CDR1 as SGHRS and CDR2 as YFSETQ. Here the CDR3 DNA reads TGCGCCAGCAGCTGGGACAGCCATAACTATGGCTACACCTTC. This sequence encodes CASSWDSHNYGYTF.

This chain joins TRBV18 and TRBJ2-5; no firm D call. Germline lookup yields CDR1 KGHSH and CDR2 LQKENI. V was pared by 1 base and J by 4 bases, with 7 bases between. This CDR3 contains 13 residues. CDR3 in amino acids: CASSPLGRETQYF. The CDR3 nucleotides read TGTGCCAGCTCACCACTAGGGCGAGAGACCCAGTACTTC. The variable domain in full, completed from reference TRBV18 and TRBJ2-5, reads NAGVMQNPRHLVRRRGQEARLRCSPMKGHSHVYWYRQLPEEGLKFMVYLQKENIIDESGMPKERFSAEFPKEGPSILRIQQVVRGDSAAYFCASSPLGRETQYFGPGTRLLVL.

V gene TRBV6-5 combines with J gene TRBJ2-5, with 8 bases that match TRBD2. Germline values: CDR1 MNHEY, CDR2 SVGAGI. V trimming: 4 bases; J trimming: 2 bases; junction bases outside the gene matches: 6. The CDR3 sequence is 15 residues long. The CDR3 bases are TGTGCCAGCAGTTTTCTAGCGGGCCCACAAGAGACCCAGTACTTC. Amino acid sequence: CASSFLAGPQETQYF.

This chain connects TRBV4-1 to TRBJ2-5, with TRBD2 matching over 9 bases. Germline V lookup: CDR1 MGHRA, CDR2 YSYEKL. This CDR3 spans 17 amino acids. J was trimmed by 1 base and V by 0 bases; bases with no gene match: 6. CDR3 protein: CASSQEKGGRAQETQYF. The CDR3 DNA sequence: TGCGCCAGCAGCCAAGAAAAGGGCGGGAGGGCCCAAGAGACCCAGTACTTC.

The rearrangement uses TRBV18 and TRBJ2-7, with 10 bases aligning to TRBD2. The CDR3 sequence is 17 residues long. Germline CDR1 and CDR2: KGHSH and LQKENI. Trimming at V came to 0 bases and at J to 4 bases, leaving 9 bases not matched to a gene. The CDR3 DNA is TGTGCCAGCTCACCACCGTTATCAGCGGGAGGGCCGTACGAGCAGTACTTC. This encodes CASSPPLSAGGPYEQYF.

This sequence joins TRBV19 and TRBJ2-5; no definite D call. Trimming stripped 3 bases from V and 2 bases from J, with 10 bases between. Per germline, CDR1 LNHDA and CDR2 SQIVND (reference sequence). This CDR3 has 14 residues. This CDR3 reads CASSMNRRQETQYF. For the CDR3, the DNA is TGTGCCAGTAGTATGAACAGACGACAAGAGACCCAGTACTTC.